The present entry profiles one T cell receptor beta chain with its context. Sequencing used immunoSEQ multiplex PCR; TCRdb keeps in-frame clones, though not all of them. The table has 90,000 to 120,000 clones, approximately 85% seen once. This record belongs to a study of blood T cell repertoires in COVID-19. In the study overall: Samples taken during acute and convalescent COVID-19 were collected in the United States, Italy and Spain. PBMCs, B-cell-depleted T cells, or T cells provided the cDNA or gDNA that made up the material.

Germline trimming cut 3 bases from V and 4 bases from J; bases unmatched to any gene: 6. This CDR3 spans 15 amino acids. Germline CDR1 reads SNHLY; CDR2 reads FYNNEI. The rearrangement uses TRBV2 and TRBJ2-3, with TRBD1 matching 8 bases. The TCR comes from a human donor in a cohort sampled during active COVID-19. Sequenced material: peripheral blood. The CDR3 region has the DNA TGTGCCAGCAGTGAGGGCAGGGGGCGATCAGATACGCAGTATTTT. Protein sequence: CASSEGRGRSDTQYF.